This T cell receptor beta chain derives from a study of a mutant IDH1 vaccine in newly diagnosed glioma. Whole-study context: Of the patients given treatment, about 62% were male and approximately 40% were female, and a mean age of around 41 years was recorded. Study conclusions and caveats: Among patients, roughly 93% showed immune responses induced by the vaccine.

The time point: baseline, week 1 (first vaccination visit). Treatment specified: pre-vaccination baseline after standard-of-care therapy. In every donor, the tumor was a new WHO grade 3 or 4 IDH1-mutant, ATRX-lost astrocytoma. The V gene's germline CDR1 is LGHNA and CDR2 YNFKEQ. The CDR3 consists of 15 residues. V was clipped by 0 bases and J by 4 bases, with 13 bases between them. Details on this clone: Its antigen is not identified.

Data came from immunoSEQ multiplex PCR; TCRdb stores just in-frame clones and leaves some out. The data show 45,000 to 55,000 clones, just over 85% seen once. Specimen: PBMCs, collected from a glioma patient treated with radiotherapy, temozolomide or both. The origin of this receptor is a man aged 40-49 years with glioma. The chain carries TRBV4-2 and TRBJ2-7; D remains unclear. The CDR3 region has the DNA TGTGCCAGCAGCCAAGATATAAACTATGTATACGAGCAGTACTTC. Amino acid sequence: CASSQDINYVYEQYF.